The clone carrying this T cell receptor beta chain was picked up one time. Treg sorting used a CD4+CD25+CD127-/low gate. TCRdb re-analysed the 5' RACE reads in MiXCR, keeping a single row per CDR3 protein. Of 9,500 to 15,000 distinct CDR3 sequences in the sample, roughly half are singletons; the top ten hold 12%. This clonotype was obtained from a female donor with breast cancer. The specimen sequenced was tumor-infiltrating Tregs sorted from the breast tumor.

This CDR3 reads CATSRDLSQPQHF. The CDR3 DNA reads as TGTGCCACCAGCAGAGATCTTAGTCAGCCCCAGCATTTT. This rearrangement joins TRBV15 to TRBJ1-5; no clear D gene. The CDR3 totals 13 residues. Per the germline V gene, CDR1 is LNHNV and CDR2 is YYDKDF (reference sequence). V was trimmed by 0 bases and J by 6 bases, leaving 6 bases between them.